This T cell receptor beta chain came from a study of low-dose radiotherapy and immunotherapy resistance in tumors. Study-wide background: The schedule for Cohort 2 used 1 Gy per fraction every two weeks, which added up to 13 Gy over 26 weeks.

Time point denoted: after trial treatment. Described treatment: LDRT plus nivolumab, ipilimumab, low-dose cyclophosphamide and aspirin (RACIN trial). V was shortened by 8 bases and J by 6 bases, with 22 bases between the two germline ends. Germline CDR1 SNHLY, CDR2 FYNNEI. This CDR3 is 15 amino acids long. There are many counts of this clonotype. Covering alpha and beta chains, TRAV- and TRBV-specific primers were used for the first-strand cDNA. The TCRs were subjected to amplification over roughly 18 PCR cycles employing a constant-region primer in conjunction with a V-primer adapter. From the reads, TCRdb called clonotypes with MiXCR, one entry per CDR3 protein. The sample lists 80,000 or so distinct CDR3 sequences; 17% were seen once.

The TCR originated in a male donor with prostate cancer. Material: PBMCs, obtained after low-dose radiotherapy plus immunotherapy. This chain connects TRBV2 to TRBJ1-1, with D possibly being TRBD1 (6 bases). The CDR3 sequence is CASSKWSTGSSEAFF. CDR3 coding DNA: TGTGCCAGCTCTAAATGGTCAACAGGGTCCTCTGAAGCTTTCTTT.